This T cell receptor beta chain is from a study of vaccination effects on CD4 cells after COVID-19 (dated by TCRdb to 2022 to 2024). For the study in its entirety: Post-vaccine samples across the study were collected a median of 72 days after the second dose, with a range of 14 to 241. A total of roughly 9 COVID-19 convalescent patients and a handful of SARS-CoV-2-naive healthy vaccine recipients were included in the full study. SARS-CoV-2 spike-specific CD4+ TCR repertoires from before and after mRNA vaccination were compared in COVID-19 convalescent patients and in infection-naive vaccine recipients. In the study, cultures from other donors were sequenced using the Oncomine TCR Beta short-read assay on an Illumina iSeq 100.

Measured from the cysteine to the phenylalanine, the CDR3 is 16 residues long. The CDR3 DNA has 48 bases and is translated from base 1. CDR1 and CDR2 (SNHLY, FYNNEI) derive from the germline V gene. Germline trimming amounts to 5 bases on V and 0 bases on J, with 5 as the count of junction bases outside the gene matches. The ViraFEST assay stimulated PBMC with viral peptide pools and then used TCR sequencing to identify antigen-specific CD4+ T cell clonotypes by expansion. After about 9 days of culture, CD4+ T cells were isolated with the EasySep CD4+ T cell isolation kit. Two doses of either the BNT162b2 or the mRNA-1273 mRNA SARS-CoV-2 vaccine were administered to participants. The absence of prior SARS-CoV-2 infection in healthy vaccine recipients was confirmed by negative nucleocapsid antibodies before and after vaccination. Approximately 2 million PBMC per well were cultured in IMDM with about 4.5% human AB serum, roughly 10 IU/ml IL-2 and gentamicin, plus 10 ug/ml peptides. Half of the culture medium was replaced with fresh IL-2-containing medium on days 3 and 7. Unless noted otherwise, every peptide stimulation condition was grown in triplicate wells. Using Ficoll-Paque Plus gradient centrifugation, PBMC were separated from whole blood and then either used fresh or cryopreserved at -140C. The spike proteins of SARS-CoV-2 and of the common cold coronaviruses HCoV-NL63, HCoV-OC43 and HCoV-229E were spanned by overlapping peptide pools. Genomic DNA was extracted from cultured CD4+ T cells with the QIAamp micro DNA kit.

The library came from the immunoSEQ multiplex PCR assay. DNA from the CD4+ T cells that had been cultured and isolated underwent TCR beta CDR3 sequencing. On the study's bioinformatics: Non-productive TCR sequences were discarded, and reads were trimmed to the CDR3 region, with only CDR3s of 7 or more amino acids retained. Antigen-specific clonotypes were identified with the MANAFEST web app by comparing expansion in peptide wells against reference cultures. Positive clones required FDR<0.05 expansion versus reference and all other wells, odds ratio above 5, and frequency above 0.1% in two replicate wells. Clonotypes significantly expanded in SARS-CoV-2 spike wells and in at least one common cold coronavirus spike condition were defined as cross-reactive. CDR3 similarity was assessed by Levenshtein distance with the stringdist R package, and unrooted trees were built with ape in R 3.6.1. The table was pulled from immuneACCESS by TCRdb, which kept in-frame rearrangements only. Such tables lose some clones; where checked, under half of the loss comes from unresolved V genes, and the rest has no known cause. The DNA gave D and trimming, while V, J and clone size come from that table. This sample comprises about 24,000 clones, about four fifths of them detected only once. The ten top clones hold approximately 5.1% of the sample.

A word on this clone: Its target antigen remains unknown. Base qualities are not provided; no much larger clone lies one nucleotide away.

What the authors observed across the whole study: The study was limited by a small number of convalescent patients and lacked early post-infection timepoints. Marked clonal contraction was observed in both infection-induced and vaccine-induced clones at late post-vaccination timepoints, consistent with waning T cell responses. In healthy vaccine recipients, vaccine-induced clones were almost all SARS-CoV-2 mono-reactive, with only 1 of 255 being cross-reactive with common cold coronaviruses.

The clonotype originates from a human donor who received a COVID-19 vaccine. Some clones in this sample may be carry-over from other donors' samples. This material consisted of CD4+ T cells from PBMCs cultured with SARS-CoV-2 spike peptides, taken after COVID-19 vaccination. The cell subset or site label for this specimen denotes: SARS-CoV-2 spike overlapping peptide pool stimulation. The chain links TRBV2 with TRBJ1-5, with 9 bases aligning to TRBD1. Here is the DNA: TGTGCCAGCAGTACAAGGACAGGGGATAGCAATCAGCCCCAGCATTTT. This yields the protein CASSTRTGDSNQPQHF. With the rest looked up from the reference TRBV2 and TRBJ1-5 genes rather than sequenced, the full variable domain is EPEVTQTPSHQVTQMGQEVILRCVPISNHLYFYWYRQILGQKVEFLVSFYNNEISEKSEIFDDQFSVERPDGSNFTLKIRSTKLEDSAMYFCASSTRTGDSNQPQHFGDGTRLSIL.